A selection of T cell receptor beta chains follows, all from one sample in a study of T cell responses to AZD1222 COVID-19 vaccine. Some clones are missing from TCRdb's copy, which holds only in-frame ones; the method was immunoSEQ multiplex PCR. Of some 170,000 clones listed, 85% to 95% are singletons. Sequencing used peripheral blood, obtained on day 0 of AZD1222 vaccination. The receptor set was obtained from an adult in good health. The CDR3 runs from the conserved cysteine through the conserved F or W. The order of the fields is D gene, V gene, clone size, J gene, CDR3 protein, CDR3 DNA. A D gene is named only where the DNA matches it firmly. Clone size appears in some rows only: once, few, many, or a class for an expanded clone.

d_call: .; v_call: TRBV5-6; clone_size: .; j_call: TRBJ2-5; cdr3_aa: CASSLVREETQYF; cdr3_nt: TGTGCCAGCAGCTTGGTAAGGGAAGAGACCCAGTACTTC
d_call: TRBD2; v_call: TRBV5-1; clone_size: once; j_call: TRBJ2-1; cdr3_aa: CASSFGGDGNEQFF; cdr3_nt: TGCGCCAGCAGCTTCGGGGGGGACGGGAACGAGCAGTTCTTC
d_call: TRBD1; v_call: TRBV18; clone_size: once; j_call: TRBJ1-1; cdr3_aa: CASSPPRQGNTEAFF; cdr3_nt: TGTGCCAGCTCACCACCTAGACAGGGGAACACTGAAGCTTTCTTT
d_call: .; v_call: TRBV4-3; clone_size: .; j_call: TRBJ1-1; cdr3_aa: CASSQGWEGRTEAFF; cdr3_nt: TGCGCCAGCAGCCAAGGGTGGGAAGGCCGGACTGAAGCTTTCTTT
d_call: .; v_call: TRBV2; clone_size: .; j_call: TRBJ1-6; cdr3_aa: CASIPDGGFNSPLHF; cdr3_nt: TGTGCCAGCATCCCCGATGGGGGGTTCAATTCACCCCTCCACTTT
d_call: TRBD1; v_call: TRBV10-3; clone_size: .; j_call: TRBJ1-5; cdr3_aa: CAIRQGEGNQPQHF; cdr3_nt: TGTGCCATTCGACAGGGCGAAGGCAATCAGCCCCAGCATTTT
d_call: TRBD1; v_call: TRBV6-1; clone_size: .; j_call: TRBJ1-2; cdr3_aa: CASSEGRTGGHGYTF; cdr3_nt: TGTGCCAGCAGTGAGGGGAGGACAGGGGGCCATGGCTACACCTTC
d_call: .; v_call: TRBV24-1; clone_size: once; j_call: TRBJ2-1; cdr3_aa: CATSDSTGFSRFF; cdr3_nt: TGTGCCACCAGTGATTCGACGGGATTTTCGCGGTTCTTC
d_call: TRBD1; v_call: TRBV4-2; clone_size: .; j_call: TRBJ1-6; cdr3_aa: CASSQDLGQSFSPLHF; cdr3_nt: TGTGCCAGCAGCCAAGATTTGGGACAGAGTTTTTCACCCCTCCACTTT
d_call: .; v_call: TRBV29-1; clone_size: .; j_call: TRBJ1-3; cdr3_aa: CSVQGLSGNTIYF; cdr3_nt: TGCAGCGTTCAGGGGCTCTCTGGAAACACCATATATTTT
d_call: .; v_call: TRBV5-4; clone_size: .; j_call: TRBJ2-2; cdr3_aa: CASSGGLPNTGELFF; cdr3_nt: TGTGCCAGCAGCGGGGGACTGCCGAACACCGGGGAGCTGTTTTTT
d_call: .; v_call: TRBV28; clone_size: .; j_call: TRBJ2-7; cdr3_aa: CASSLAGGTTYEQYF; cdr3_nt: TGTGCCAGCAGTTTAGCGGGTGGAACCACCTACGAGCAGTACTTC
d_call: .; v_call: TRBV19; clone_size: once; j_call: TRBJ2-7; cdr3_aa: CASSKGGLGASGSYEQYF; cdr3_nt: TGTGCCAGTAGTAAAGGGGGGTTAGGGGCCTCAGGAAGCTACGAGCAGTACTTC
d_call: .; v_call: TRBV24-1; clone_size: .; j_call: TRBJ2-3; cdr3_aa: CATSPSDGSDTQYF; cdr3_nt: TGTGCCACCAGTCCTTCAGATGGGTCAGATACGCAGTATTTT
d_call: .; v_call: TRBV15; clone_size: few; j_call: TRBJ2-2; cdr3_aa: CATSRDQGNTGELFF; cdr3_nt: TGTGCCACCAGCAGAGATCAGGGGAACACCGGGGAGCTGTTTTTT
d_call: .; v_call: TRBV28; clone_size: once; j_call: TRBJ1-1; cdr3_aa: CASRSPGYMNTEAFF; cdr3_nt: TGTGCCAGCAGAAGTCCCGGATACATGAACACTGAAGCTTTCTTT
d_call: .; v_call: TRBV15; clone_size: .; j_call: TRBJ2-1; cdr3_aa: CATSGKQGGEQFF; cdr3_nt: TGTGCCACCAGCGGAAAACAGGGAGGTGAGCAGTTCTTC
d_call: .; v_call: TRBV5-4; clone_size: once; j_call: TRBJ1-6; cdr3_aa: CASSLGGSTGYNSPLHF; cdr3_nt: TGTGCCAGCAGCTTGGGAGGGTCGACGGGCTATAATTCACCCCTCCACTTT
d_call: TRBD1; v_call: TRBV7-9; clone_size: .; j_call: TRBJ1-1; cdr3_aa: CASSRTGGGTEAFF; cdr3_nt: TGTGCCAGCAGCCGGACAGGGGGAGGCACTGAAGCTTTCTTT
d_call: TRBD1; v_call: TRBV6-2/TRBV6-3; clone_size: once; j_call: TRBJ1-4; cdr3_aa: CASSDRGNGEKLFF; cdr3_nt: TGTGCCAGCAGTGACAGGGGGAACGGTGAAAAACTGTTTTTT
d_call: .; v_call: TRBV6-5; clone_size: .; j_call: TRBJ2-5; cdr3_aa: CASSYNPRGGWETQYF; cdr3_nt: TGTGCCAGCAGTTACAACCCTAGGGGGGGTTGGGAGACCCAGTACTTC
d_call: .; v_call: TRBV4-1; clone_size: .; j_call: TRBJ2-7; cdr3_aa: CASSSEGTSSYEQYF; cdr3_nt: TGCGCCAGCAGCAGCGAAGGGACCTCCTCCTACGAGCAGTACTTC
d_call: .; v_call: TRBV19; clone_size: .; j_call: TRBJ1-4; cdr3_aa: CASSPEGVPEKLFF; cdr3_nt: TGTGCCAGTAGCCCGGAGGGGGTACCGGAAAAACTGTTTTTT
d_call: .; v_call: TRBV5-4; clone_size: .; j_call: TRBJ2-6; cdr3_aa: CASRSFGANVLTF; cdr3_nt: TGTGCCAGCAGGTCGTTTGGGGCCAACGTCCTGACTTTC
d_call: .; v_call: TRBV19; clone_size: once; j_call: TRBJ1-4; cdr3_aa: CASSIVSGLNEKLFF; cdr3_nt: TGTGCCAGTAGTATCGTGTCAGGGCTCAATGAAAAACTGTTTTTT
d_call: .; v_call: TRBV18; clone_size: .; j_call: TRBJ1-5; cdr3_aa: CASSPLESVNQPQHF; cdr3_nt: TGTGCCAGCTCACCACTGGAGTCCGTAAATCAGCCCCAGCATTTT
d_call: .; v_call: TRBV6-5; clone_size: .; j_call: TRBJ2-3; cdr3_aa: CASRQLGTQYF; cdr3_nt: TGTGCCAGCAGGCAACTGGGTACGCAGTATTTT
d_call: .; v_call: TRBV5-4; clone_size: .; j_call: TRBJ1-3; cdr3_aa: CASSLELVAGENTIYF; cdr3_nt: TGTGCCAGCAGCTTGGAATTGGTGGCAGGAGAGAACACCATATATTTT
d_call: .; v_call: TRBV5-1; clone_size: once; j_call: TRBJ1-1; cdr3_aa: CASSLIRGTGTEAFF; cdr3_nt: TGCGCCAGCAGCTTGATTAGGGGGACGGGCACTGAAGCTTTCTTT
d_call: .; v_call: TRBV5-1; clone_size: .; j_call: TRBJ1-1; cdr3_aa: CASSLMGEAFF; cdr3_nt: TGCGCCAGCAGCTTGATGGGTGAAGCTTTCTTT
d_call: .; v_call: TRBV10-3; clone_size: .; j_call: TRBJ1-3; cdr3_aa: CAISGWGGGDSGNTIYF; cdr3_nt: TGTGCCATCAGTGGGTGGGGAGGGGGAGACTCTGGAAACACCATATATTTT
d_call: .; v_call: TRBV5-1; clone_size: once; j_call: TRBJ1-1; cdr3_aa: CASSLRSGKVLNTEAFF; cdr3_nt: TGCGCCAGCAGCTTGAGGTCAGGGAAAGTTCTGAACACTGAAGCTTTCTTT
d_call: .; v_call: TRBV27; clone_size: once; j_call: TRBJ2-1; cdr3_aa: CASSSFGLDEQFF; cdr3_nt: TGTGCCAGCAGTTCTTTTGGTCTGGATGAGCAGTTCTTC
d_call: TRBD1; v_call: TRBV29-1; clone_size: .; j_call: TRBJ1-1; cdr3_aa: CSVGTGQGLTEAFF; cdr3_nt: TGCAGCGTGGGAACGGGACAGGGTTTGACTGAAGCTTTCTTT
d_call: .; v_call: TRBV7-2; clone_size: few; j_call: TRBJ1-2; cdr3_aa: CASSLMGYGYTF; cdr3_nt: TGTGCCAGCAGCTTAATGGGCTATGGCTACACCTTC
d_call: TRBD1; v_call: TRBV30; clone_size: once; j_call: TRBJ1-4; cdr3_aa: CAWSPDRGYEKLFF; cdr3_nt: TGTGCCTGGAGCCCGGACAGGGGGTATGAAAAACTGTTTTTT
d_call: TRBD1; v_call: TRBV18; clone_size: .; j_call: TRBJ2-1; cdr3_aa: CASSPRDRDSYNEQFF; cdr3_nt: TGTGCCAGCTCACCCAGAGACAGGGACTCCTACAATGAGCAGTTCTTC
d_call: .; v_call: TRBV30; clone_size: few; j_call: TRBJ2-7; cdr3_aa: CAWKPRLGLWSYEQYF; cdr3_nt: TGTGCCTGGAAGCCACGGCTAGGCTTATGGTCCTACGAGCAGTACTTC
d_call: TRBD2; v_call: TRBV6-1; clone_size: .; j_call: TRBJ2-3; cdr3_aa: CASSEEVAGGPSDTQYF; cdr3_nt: TGTGCCAGCAGTGAAGAGGTAGCGGGGGGGCCATCAGATACGCAGTATTTT
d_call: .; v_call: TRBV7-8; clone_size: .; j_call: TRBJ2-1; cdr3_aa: CASSLTGIEQFF; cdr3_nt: TGTGCCAGCAGCTTAACGGGGATCGAGCAGTTCTTC
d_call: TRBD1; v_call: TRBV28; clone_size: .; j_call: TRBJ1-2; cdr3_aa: CASSLGTGGSNYGYTF; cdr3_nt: TGTGCCAGCAGTTTAGGGACAGGGGGTTCGAACTATGGCTACACCTTC
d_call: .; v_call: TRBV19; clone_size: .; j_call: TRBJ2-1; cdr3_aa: CASSIEGQKSSYNEQFF; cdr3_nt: TGTGCCAGTAGTATCGAAGGACAAAAGAGCTCCTACAATGAGCAGTTCTTC
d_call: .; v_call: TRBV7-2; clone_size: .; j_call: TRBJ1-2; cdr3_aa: CASSLVGVSNYGYTF; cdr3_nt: TGTGCCAGCAGCTTAGTAGGTGTCAGCAACTATGGCTACACCTTC
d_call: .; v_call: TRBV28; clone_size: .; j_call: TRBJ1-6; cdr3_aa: CASSAGSPLHF; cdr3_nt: TGTGCCAGCAGTGCTGGCTCACCCCTCCACTTT
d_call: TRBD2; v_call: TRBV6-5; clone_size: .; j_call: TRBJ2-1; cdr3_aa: CASSSDLRGVNEQFF; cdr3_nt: TGTGCCAGCAGCTCTGACTTGCGGGGGGTCAATGAGCAGTTCTTC
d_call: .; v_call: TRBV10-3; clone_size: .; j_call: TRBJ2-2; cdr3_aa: CAISKPSGSTGELFF; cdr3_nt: TGTGCCATCAGCAAACCCTCGGGGTCTACCGGGGAGCTGTTTTTT
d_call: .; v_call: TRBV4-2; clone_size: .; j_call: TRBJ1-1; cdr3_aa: CASSQGNTEAFF; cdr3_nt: TGTGCCAGCAGCCAAGGGAACACTGAAGCTTTCTTT
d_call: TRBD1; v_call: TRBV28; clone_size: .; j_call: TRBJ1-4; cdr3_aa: CASRTGFYEKLFF; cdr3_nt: TGTGCCAGCCGGACAGGTTTTTATGAAAAACTGTTTTTT
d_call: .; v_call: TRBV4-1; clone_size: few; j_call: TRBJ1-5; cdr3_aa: CASSHGFRGSNQPQHF; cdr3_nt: TGCGCCAGCAGCCATGGCTTTCGGGGAAGCAATCAGCCCCAGCATTTT
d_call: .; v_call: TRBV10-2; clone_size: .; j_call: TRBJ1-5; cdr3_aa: CASRWVSNQPQHF; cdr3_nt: TGCGCCAGCAGGTGGGTGAGCAATCAGCCCCAGCATTTT